A single sample gave rise to the 3 T cell receptor beta chains below, sequenced in a study of PD-1 blockade in classical Hodgkin lymphoma. Sequencing used immunoSEQ multiplex PCR; TCRdb keeps in-frame clones, though not all of them. The repertoire holds roughly 49,000 clones, with 90% as singletons. The time point: cycle 4 day 1 (C4D1), after six to seven weeks of nivolumab. Every patient relapsed after autologous stem cell transplantation, and brentuximab vedotin exposure varied. Sequences were derived from peripheral blood mononuclear cells (PBMCs), sampled before the fourth cycle of nivolumab. The receptors shown here come from a human donor with classical Hodgkin lymphoma.

The V and J genes are TRBV6-5 and TRBJ2-5; perhaps TRBD2 as D (6 bases). Trimming took 0 bases from V and 2 from J, leaving 13 bases between them. This CDR3 has 16 residues. Germline V gives CDR1 MNHEY, CDR2 SVGAGI. CDR3 amino acids: CASSYSGGVGQETQYF. CDR3 nucleotides: TGTGCCAGCAGTTACTCGGGCGGGGTTGGACAAGAGACCCAGTACTTC.

The chain uses TRBV6-5 and TRBJ2-7; 7 positions match TRBD2. V shed 0 bases and J 4 bases; nucleotides not matched to a gene: 6. The V gene's germline CDR1 is MNHEY and CDR2 SVGAGI. This CDR3 region has 15 residues. The CDR3 DNA reads TGTGCCAGCAGTTACTCCCAGACTAGCCTTTACGAGCAGTACTTC. It specifies CASSYSQTSLYEQYF.

CDR3 residues: CASGGQDTYEQYF. CDR3 coding DNA: TGTGCTAGTGGGGGACAGGACACCTACGAGCAGTACTTC. This rearrangement joins TRBV12-5 to TRBJ2-7; 8 bases match TRBD1. The CDR3 contains 13 residues. The germline CDR1 and CDR2 sequences are LGHNT and FRNRAP. The V and J ends lost 6 bases and 2 bases, in that order; junction bases with no gene match: 3.